These 22 T cell receptor beta chains were all obtained from the same sample, sequenced in a study of blood T cell repertoires in COVID-19 (dated by TCRdb to about 2020). Receptors were amplified or captured by the immunoSEQ multiplex PCR assay. TCRdb provides this immuneACCESS table in a form limited to in-frame rearrangements. Some clones are lacking; in checked studies, under half of them reflect an unresolved V gene, and why the rest are absent is not known. A total of 70,000 to 85,000 clones appear in this sample, around 83% of them only once. The ten largest clones add up to 20% to 25% of the sample. The sample taken for sequencing was peripheral blood. These receptors came from a woman over 75 in a cohort sampled during active or convalescent COVID-19.

The chain has TRBV7-2 and TRBJ2-2; no clear D. V was trimmed by 5 bases and J by 1 base, leaving 8 bases between them. Germline-derived CDR1 and CDR2 are SGHTA and FQGNSA. The CDR3 extends over 14 amino acids. The CDR3, as DNA: TGTGCCAGCAGCCTCAGACAGAACACCGGGGAGCTGTTTTTT. Translation: CASSLRQNTGELFF.

The J gene is TRBJ2-3, the V gene TRBV5-4; D is perhaps TRBD1 (5 bases). V was trimmed by 1 base and J by 2 bases, leaving 11 bases between them. Germline-derived CDR1 and CDR2 are SGHNT and YYREEE (reference sequence). This CDR3 is 15 amino acids long. The CDR3 DNA sequence: TGTGCCAGCAGCTTGCCCCCAGGGATCACAGATACGCAGTATTTT. Amino acid sequence: CASSLPPGITDTQYF.

The chain combines TRBV5-1 with TRBJ2-2; a weak D match, TRBD1 (5 bases). Germline CDR1 is SGHRS and CDR2 is YFSETQ. CDR3 length: 13 residues. The V and J ends lost 4 bases and 13 bases respectively, with 17 bases between them. The CDR3 protein is CASSHSWGPGLFF. The CDR3 DNA follows: TGCGCCAGCAGCCACTCGTGGGGCCCGGGGCTGTTTTTT.

The genes are TRBV7-3 and TRBJ2-5; D uncertain. CDR1 and CDR2 (germline): SGHTA, FQGTGA. V was trimmed by 1 base and J by 5 bases, leaving 14 bases between them. This CDR3 spans 15 amino acids. Here the CDR3 reads CASSLIGAYGETQYF. CDR3 sequence (DNA): TGTGCCAGCAGCTTAATCGGAGCTTACGGGGAGACCCAGTACTTC.

The gene calls are TRBV24-1 and TRBJ1-2; D unresolved. Trimming removed 4 bases from V and 8 bases from J, with 10 bases in between. The CDR3 loop spans 12 amino acids. Germline CDR1 KGHDR, CDR2 SFDVKD. The CDR3 protein is CATSDPGRGYTF. The CDR3 coding sequence is TGTGCCACCAGTGACCCGGGAAGGGGCTACACCTTC.

The chain carries TRBV10-3 and TRBJ2-7; tentative D call: TRBD2 (5 bases). CDR1 is ENHRY, CDR2 SYGVKD, per germline. CDR3 length equals 14 residues. With 0 bases removed from V and 2 bases from J, the gap between germline ends came to 8 bases. The CDR3 DNA is TGTGCCATCAGTGAGTCGTCGGGAACCTACGAGCAGTACTTC. Amino acid sequence: CAISESSGTYEQYF.

The chain links TRBV30 to TRBJ1-1; TRBD1 matches 7 bases. Germline loops: CDR1 GTSNPN, CDR2 SVGIG (reference sequence). There are 16 residues in the CDR3. Germline trimming cut 2 bases from V and 1 base from J; bases unmatched to any gene: 10. CDR3 in DNA: TGTGCCTGGAGTTGGGGGACAGTGGGGCGGAACACTGAAGCTTTCTTT. Amino acid sequence: CAWSWGTVGRNTEAFF.

This clone has only a few counts. This sequence joins TRBV24-1 and TRBJ1-5; D is uncertain. CDR1 and CDR2 (germline): KGHDR, SFDVKD. V lost 0 bases and J lost 6, with 14 bases in between. The CDR3 length is 16 residues. The CDR3 is CATSDLPGFGTQPQHF. The CDR3 region has the DNA TGTGCCACCAGTGATTTGCCGGGTTTTGGAACTCAGCCCCAGCATTTT.

The chain recombines TRBV3-1 (or the pseudogene TRBV3-2) with TRBJ1-4; the D is unclear. V was cut by 4 bases and J by 4 bases, with 13 bases left in between. This CDR3 contains 15 residues. Germline CDR1 is LGHDT and CDR2 is YNNKEL (reference sequence). CDR3 DNA sequence: TGTGCCAGCAGCCCTATGTACAGCAGTAATGAAAAACTGTTTTTT. Protein sequence: CASSPMYSSNEKLFF.

The CDR3: CASMGQNTGELFF. In nucleotides, the CDR3 is TGTGCCAGTATGGGACAGAACACCGGGGAGCTGTTTTTT. The gene calls are TRBV28 and TRBJ2-2; possible D gene TRBD1, 6 bases. This CDR3 has 13 amino acids. Trimming took 9 bases from V and 1 from J, leaving 9 bases between them. The V gene's germline CDR1 is MDHEN and CDR2 SYDVKM. Filled out from reference TRBV28 and TRBJ2-2, the complete variable domain reads DVKVTQSSRYLVKRTGEKVFLECVQDMDHENMFWYRQDPGLGLRLIYFSYDVKMKEKGDIPEGYSVSREKKERFSLILESASTNQTSMYLCASMGQNTGELFFGEGSRLTVL.

This clone was found once. This chain uses TRBV28 with TRBJ1-1; D is possibly TRBD1 (6 bases). Germline V gene lookup returns CDR1 MDHEN and CDR2 SYDVKM. Trimming removed 5 bases at V and 1 base at J, with 11 bases between. This CDR3 has 14 amino acids. This CDR3 is CASSETGTNTEAFF. For the CDR3, the DNA is TGTGCCAGCAGTGAAACAGGGACGAACACTGAAGCTTTCTTT.

This chain uses TRBV6-5 with TRBJ1-1; D ambiguous. From germline, CDR1 is MNHEY and CDR2 SVGAGI. This CDR3 has 13 amino acids. The germline V and J ends were trimmed by 6 bases and 0 bases, with 8 bases remaining between them. The CDR3 bases are TGTGCCAGCAGGAACCACATGAACACTGAAGCTTTCTTT. Protein: CASRNHMNTEAFF.

The rearrangement uses TRBV18 and TRBJ2-7, with TRBD1 matching over 7 bases. V dropped 5 bases and J dropped 6; count of bases not matched to a gene: 4. Germline CDR1 KGHSH, CDR2 LQKENI. The CDR3 contains 12 residues. The CDR3 loop is CASSARQGEQYV. The CDR3 DNA follows: TGTGCCAGCTCAGCTCGACAGGGCGAGCAGTACGTC.

This chain links TRBV6-5 with TRBJ2-7, with D possibly TRBD1 on 5 matching bases. The CDR3 is 14 amino acids. V lost 0 bases to trimming and J lost 2 bases, with 8 bases between them. The V gene's germline CDR1 is MNHEY and CDR2 SVGAGI. CDR3 DNA sequence: TGTGCCAGCAGTTACTCTCCAGGGACCTACGAGCAGTACTTC. It codes for CASSYSPGTYEQYF.

The gene calls are TRBV29-1 and TRBJ1-2; D gene uncertain. V dropped 7 bases and J dropped 1 base, with 10 bases sitting between them. This CDR3 has 12 residues. Germline V CDR1 and CDR2: SQVTM, ANQGSEA. CDR3 amino acids: CSAAPVNYGYTF. CDR3 DNA sequence: TGCAGCGCTGCCCCAGTTAACTATGGCTACACCTTC.

This chain links TRBV6-5 with TRBJ1-5, with a tentative D call TRBD1 (5 bases). Per the germline V gene, CDR1 is MNHEY and CDR2 is SVGAGI. This CDR3 region has 15 residues. Trimming stripped 6 bases from V and 11 bases from J, with 23 bases between. DNA for the CDR3: TGTGCCAGCAGCCCGGGGGGATACAGGAATTCAGCCCAGCATTTT. This sequence encodes CASSPGGYRNSAQHF.

The V gene is TRBV7-9, the J gene TRBJ2-7; D is uncertain. The length of the CDR3 is 13 residues. Trimming cost V 1 base and J 7 bases, with 11 bases left between them. Germline lookup yields CDR1 SEHNR and CDR2 FQNEAQ (reference sequence). CDR3 in DNA: TGTGCCAGCAGCTTAGGCGGCGAAAGGGAGCAGTACTTC. Translated, it gives CASSLGGEREQYF.

The V and J genes are TRBV18 and TRBJ1-5; D is unresolved. The CDR3 runs 15 residues. Per the germline V gene, CDR1 is KGHSH and CDR2 is LQKENI. V lost 0 bases to trimming and J lost 3 bases, with 9 bases between them. The CDR3 loop reads CASSPPTSSNQPQHF. CDR3 in DNA: TGTGCCAGCTCACCACCGACTAGCTCCAATCAGCCCCAGCATTTT.

The chain combines TRBV30 with TRBJ2-7, with D uncertain. The V and J ends lost 2 bases and 3 bases respectively, with 5 bases between them. The CDR3 spans 11 residues. Germline CDR1 reads GTSNPN; CDR2 reads SVGIG (reference sequence). The CDR3 DNA sequence: TGTGCCTGGAGTATTAGCTACGAGCAGTACTTC. The encoded protein is CAWSISYEQYF.

V gene TRBV11-3 combines with J gene TRBJ1-2; D perhaps matches TRBD1 (6 bases). Germline V gene data show CDR1 as SGHNT and CDR2 as YENEEA. CDR3 size: 15 residues. V was pared by 5 bases and J by 1 base, with 14 bases between. CDR3 DNA: TGTGCCAGCAGCACATACAGGGAGAGTAACTATGGCTACACCTTC. Its protein product is CASSTYRESNYGYTF. Full variable domain (rest looked up from reference TRBV11-3 and TRBJ1-2): EAGVVQSPRYKIIEKKQPVAFWCNPISGHNTLYWYLQNLGQGPELLIRYENEEAVDDSQLPKDRFSAERLKGVDSTLKIQPAELGDSAVYLCASSTYRESNYGYTFGSGTRLTVV.

The chain has TRBV11-2 and TRBJ2-3; 8 nucleotides match TRBD1. The CDR3 consists of 15 residues. Germline lookup yields CDR1 SGHAT and CDR2 FQNNGV. J was trimmed by 4 bases and V by 5 bases; bases with no gene match: 8. CDR3 nucleotide sequence: TGTGCCAGCAGCCTAGGACAGGGTCGCTCAGATACGCAGTATTTT. It translates to CASSLGQGRSDTQYF.

The rearrangement uses TRBV5-4 and TRBJ1-2; 9 bases are a match to TRBD1. Trimming cost V 3 bases and J 6 bases; bases outside gene matches: 15. The CDR3 contains 17 residues. CDR1 is SGHNT and CDR2 is YYREEE in the germline V gene (reference sequence). For the CDR3, the DNA is TGTGCCAGCAGCTCGGTGGGACAGGGTTATCTTGGGAATGGCTACACCTTC. Its translation: CASSSVGQGYLGNGYTF.